The sequence of this T cell receptor beta chain was determined in a study of T-cell memory formation after mild COVID-19. Each CDR3 protein is one row after TCRdb ran MiXCR on the 5' RACE reads. The repertoire holds about 84,000 distinct CDR3 sequences, with approximately 15% as singletons. Notes on the study in general: Those CD4+ clones that contracted were mainly in CM and EM (CD8+ ones in EMRA). Several responding clones turned up in pre-infection memory, indicating that cross-reactive memory may have taken part.

This CDR3 has 15 amino acids. The J segment lost 3 bases and the V segment lost 6 bases, leaving 7 bases of the junction unmatched. As concerns this clonotype: Its specificity is unknown.

The sequencing input was PBMCs or a T cell subset sorted from them (not recorded which). The receptor's source is an adult woman who had mild COVID-19 (a few samples of this study predate the infection). Cell type and time point are not known. The rearrangement links TRBV12-3 or TRBV12-4 to TRBJ2-5; TRBD1 aligns across 10 bases. The CDR3 protein is CASSSRGTGEETQYF. The CDR3, as DNA: TGTGCCAGCAGCTCCCGGGGGACAGGGGAAGAGACCCAGTACTTC.